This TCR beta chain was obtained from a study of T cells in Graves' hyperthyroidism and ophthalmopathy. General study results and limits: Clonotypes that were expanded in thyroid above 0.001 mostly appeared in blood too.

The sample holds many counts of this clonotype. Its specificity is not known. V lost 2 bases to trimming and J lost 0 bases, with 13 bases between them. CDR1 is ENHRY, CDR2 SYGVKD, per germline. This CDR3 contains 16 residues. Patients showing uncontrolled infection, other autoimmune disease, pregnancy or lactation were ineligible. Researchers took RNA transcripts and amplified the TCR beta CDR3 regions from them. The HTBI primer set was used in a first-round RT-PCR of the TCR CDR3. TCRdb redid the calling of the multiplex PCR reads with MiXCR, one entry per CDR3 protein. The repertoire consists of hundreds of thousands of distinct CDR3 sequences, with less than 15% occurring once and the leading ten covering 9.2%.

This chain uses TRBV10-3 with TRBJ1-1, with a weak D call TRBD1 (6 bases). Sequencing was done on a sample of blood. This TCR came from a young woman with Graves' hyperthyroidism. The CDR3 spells CAISEGGGLMNTEAFF. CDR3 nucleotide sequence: TGTGCCATCAGTGAGGGGGGGGGGCTCATGAACACTGAAGCTTTCTTT.